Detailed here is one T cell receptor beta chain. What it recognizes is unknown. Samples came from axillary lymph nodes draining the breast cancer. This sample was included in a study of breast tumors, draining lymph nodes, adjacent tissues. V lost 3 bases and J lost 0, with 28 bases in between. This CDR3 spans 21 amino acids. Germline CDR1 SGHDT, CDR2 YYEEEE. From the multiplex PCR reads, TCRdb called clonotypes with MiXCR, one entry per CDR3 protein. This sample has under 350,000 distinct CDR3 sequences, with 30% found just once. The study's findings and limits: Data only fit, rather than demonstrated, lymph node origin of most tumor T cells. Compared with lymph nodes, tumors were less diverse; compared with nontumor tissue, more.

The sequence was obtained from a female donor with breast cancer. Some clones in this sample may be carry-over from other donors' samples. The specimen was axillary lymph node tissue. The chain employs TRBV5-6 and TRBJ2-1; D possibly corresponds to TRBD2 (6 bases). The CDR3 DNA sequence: TGTGCCAGCAGCTCTCAGGCCGGGACTCGCAGCCAGTCCTACTCCTACAATGAGCAGTTCTTC. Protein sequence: CASSSQAGTRSQSYSYNEQFF.